The text below deals with one T cell receptor beta chain. The trim removed 6 bases at V and 8 bases at J, leaving 6 bases unmatched. The V gene's germline CDR1 is SGHTA and CDR2 FQGNSA. This CDR3 is 14 amino acids long. The source of the sample is a study of blood T cell repertoires in COVID-19. At the level of the study: The samples span acute and convalescent COVID-19 from the United States, Italy and Spain. Nucleic acid was either cDNA or gDNA, and it came from T cells, B-cell-depleted T cells, or PBMCs.

In the authors' methods: Estimation of nucleated cell counts relied on the amplification of reference gene primers. Profiling relied on immunoSEQ multiplex PCR, and the TCRdb table lists in-frame clones only, not all of them. V and J calls and clone size follow that table, whereas D and trimming were derived from the DNA. The sample includes under 500,000 clones, more than 85% of them seen just once. The J gene is TRBJ1-3, the V gene TRBV7-2, with 11 positions matching TRBD1. The material sequenced was peripheral blood. This sequence originates from a woman between 25 and 40 years old with acute or convalescent COVID-19. CDR3 sequence reads: CASSPGQGAYTIYF. The CDR3 DNA sequence: TGTGCCAGCAGTCCCGGACAGGGGGCATACACCATATATTTT.